This entry concerns a single TCR beta chain. Its antigen is still unknown. Cells designated naive CD8 were CD45RO-negative and were positively selected for CCR7, with terminally differentiated effector memory CD45RA+ cells excluded. This sample is drawn from a study of shared clonotypes between healthy human individuals. Study-wide context: The study used three CD4 naive, three CD4 memory, two CD8 naive and one CD8 memory plate per donor. General observations from the study: Clonotype sharing across a few donors was observed for 4% to 5.5% of naive CD4 clonotypes.

Under the authors' procedure: ImmunoSEQ yielded junction-only sequences lacking quality scores, so filtering differed. Profiled with immunoSEQ multiplex PCR; TCRdb holds only in-frame clones, not every one. D and trimming come from the DNA, and the V and J calls and clone size come from that table. The sample carries some 2 million clones, approximately 95% recorded once. The germline V gene encodes CDR1 SEHNR and CDR2 FQNEAQ (reference sequence). V lost 5 bases, J lost 1 base, and 20 bases lay in between. The CDR3 runs 17 residues. This TCR came from a man aged 18 to 30 in good health. The chain combines TRBV7-9 with TRBJ1-1, with no clear D. Sequenced sample: naive CD8+ T cells sorted from blood. The CDR3 sequence is CASSVAPSGPTNTEAFF. Here the CDR3 DNA reads TGTGCCAGCAGCGTTGCCCCCTCCGGGCCGACGAACACTGAAGCTTTCTTT.